This TCR beta chain was identified during a study of HIV-infected children after antiretroviral therapy interruption. Study-wide background: Most participating children were previously exposed to EBV and CMV. Weeks 0, 48 and 150 were sampled under continuous treatment. Broader study findings: Sorted CD45RA+ naive cells might include minor non-naive CD45RA+ cells.

Treatment defined: PENTA 11 planned treatment interruption arm or continuous ART arm. Cryopreserved PBMC samples required at least 5 million viable cells. V shed 5 bases, J shed 0 bases, and the junction held 4 bases outside the gene matches. The germline V gene has CDR1 SQVTM and CDR2 ANQGSEA. The CDR3 spans 13 residues. A 3' RACE protocol on RNA, with unique molecular identifiers, produced the TCR library. TCRdb independently ran MiXCR on the 3' RACE reads; one entry per CDR3 protein. The sample gives fewer than 45,000 distinct CDR3 sequences, over 6% of which show up once; roughly 1% is in the top ten. Ten or more counts support this clonotype. Its antigen is still unknown.

The chain links TRBV29-1 to TRBJ2-7; 7 bases match TRBD1. Sequencing used CD45RA+ CD4+ T cells from PBMCs, pooled from several time points, obtained from a donor given antiretroviral therapy, either interrupted or continuous. Subset specified: naive CD4+ CD45RA+ CD45RO- T cells. The receptor comes from a pool of human donors with HIV. The CDR3 region has the DNA TGCAGCGTTCTGGACAGGAGCTCCTACGAGCAGTACTTC. It encodes CSVLDRSSYEQYF.